This TCR beta chain was obtained from a study of shared clonotypes between healthy human individuals. As for the study in general: Three CD4 naive, three CD4 memory, two CD8 naive and one CD8 memory plate were used per donor.

Findings and caveats of the study: Large sequencing depth failed to make sorted-subset sequencing complete, rarefaction showed. Sampling covered nothing but blood. Tissue TCR repertoires likely differ from those found in blood.

Per the original methods: ImmunoSEQ gave junction-only sequences without quality scores, so filtering differed. Assay: immunoSEQ multiplex PCR; the TCRdb copy retains only in-frame clones and omits some. V, J and clone size derive from that table, while D and trimming were established from the DNA sequence. The sample holds about 680,000 clones, around 90% seen once. Of note for this clone: The antigen is unknown.

In the naive CD8 group, cells lacked CD45RO and were positively selected for CCR7, so terminally differentiated effector memory CD45RA+ cells were left out. The CDR3 spans 13 residues. CDR1 and CDR2 from the germline V gene are SGHAT and FQNNGV. With 2 bases removed from V and 7 bases from J, the gap between germline ends came to 9 bases. V gene TRBV11-2 combines with J gene TRBJ2-1; tentative D call: TRBD2 (6 bases). This TCR came from a man aged 30 to 39 in good health. Sequencing was performed on naive CD8+ T cells sorted from blood. CDR3 sequence reads: CASSLSGGNEQFF. The CDR3 DNA is TGTGCCAGCAGCTTAAGTGGGGGGAATGAGCAGTTCTTC. Together with reference TRBV11-2 and TRBJ2-1, the CDR3 gives the full variable domain: EAGVAQSPRYKIIEKRQSVAFWCNPISGHATLYWYQQILGQGPKLLIQFQNNGVVDDSQLPKDRFSAERLKGVDSTLKIQPAKLEDSAVYLCASSLSGGNEQFFGPGTRLTVL.